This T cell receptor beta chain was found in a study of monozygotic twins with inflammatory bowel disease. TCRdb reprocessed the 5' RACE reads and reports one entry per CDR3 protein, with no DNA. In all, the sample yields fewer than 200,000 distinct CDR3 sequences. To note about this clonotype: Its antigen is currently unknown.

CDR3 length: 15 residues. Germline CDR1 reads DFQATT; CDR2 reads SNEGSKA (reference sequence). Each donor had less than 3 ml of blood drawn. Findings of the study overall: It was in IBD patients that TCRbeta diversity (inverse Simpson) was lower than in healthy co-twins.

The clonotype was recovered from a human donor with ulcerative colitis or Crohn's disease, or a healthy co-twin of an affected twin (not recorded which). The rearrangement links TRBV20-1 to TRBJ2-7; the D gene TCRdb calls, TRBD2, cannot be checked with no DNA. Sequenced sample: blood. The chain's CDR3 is CSARPRTSGSYEQYF.